Presented here are 19 T cell receptor beta chains from one specimen sequenced in a study of identical twins (TCRdb year 2016). Library preparation employed 5' RACE. The sequencer was an Illumina HiSeq 2000. Using fastp at Q25 and MiXCR, TCRdb reprocessed the public reads and kept productive beta chains. Each CDR3 protein appears once, grouped with its most common genes and DNA. The sample table lists hundreds of thousands of distinct CDR3 sequences, 20% to 25% of them with a count of one. The leading ten clones occupy 2.9% of the sample. The same data also contributed to another study, on T cells expressing NK-cell markers.

The sample comprised CD4+ T cells sorted from blood. All receptors come from a woman between 18 and 29 years old in good health.

This rearrangement joins TRBV25-1 to TRBJ2-1; tentatively, D is TRBD1 (5 bases). Germline V gene sequence: CDR1 MGHDK, CDR2 SYGVNS. Trimming stripped 2 bases from V and 9 bases from J, with 5 bases between. CDR3 size: 11 residues. The chain's CDR3 is CASSEQGEQFF. The CDR3 coding sequence is TGTGCCAGCAGTGAACAGGGTGAGCAGTTCTTC.

The chain carries TRBV6-1 and TRBJ2-5; 10 bases map to TRBD2. CDR1 is MNHNS, CDR2 SASEGT, per germline. The CDR3 spans 15 residues. After removal of 6 bases from V and 5 bases from J, the junction contained 9 bases not matched to a gene. This chain's CDR3 is CASSRGSSGSETQYF. The CDR3, as DNA: TGTGCCAGCAGCCGCGGGTCTAGCGGGAGTGAGACCCAGTACTTC.

V usage is TRBV4-2 and J usage is TRBJ2-7; D is ambiguous. Trimming removed 1 base from V and 0 bases from J, with 10 bases in between. The V gene's germline CDR1 is LGHNA and CDR2 YNFKEQ. The CDR3 has 15 residues. In DNA, the CDR3 is TGTGCCAGCAGCCAAGGAGCCTTCCCCTCCTACGAGCAGTACTTC. The encoded protein is CASSQGAFPSYEQYF.

The chain combines TRBV24-1 with TRBJ2-1; 11 nucleotides line up with TRBD2. The V segment lost 4 bases and the J segment 10 bases; nucleotides outside the gene matches: 11. The CDR3 sequence is 16 residues long. Per germline, CDR1 KGHDR and CDR2 SFDVKD. The CDR3 region has the DNA TGTGCCACCAGTGACCCCGGACTAGCGGGCCAGGGGGAGCAGTTCTTC. It is translated as CATSDPGLAGQGEQFF.

This chain connects TRBV5-6 to TRBJ2-7; no clear D. The V gene lost 8 bases and the J gene lost 7 bases, with 19 bases spanning the gap. The CDR3 totals 13 residues. Looked up from germline, CDR1 is SGHDT and CDR2 is YYEEEE. The CDR3 protein is CARGPGLIGEQYF. In nucleotides, the CDR3 is TGTGCCAGGGGCCCCGGCCTTATTGGGGAGCAGTACTTC.

The chain recombines TRBV20-1 with TRBJ2-2; 11 bases are a match to TRBD1. Germline assignment: CDR1 DFQATT and CDR2 SNEGSKA (reference sequence). The CDR3 contains 15 residues. Losses at the gene ends were 6 bases for V and 6 bases for J; bases not matched to a gene: 9. The DNA of the CDR3 is TGCAGTGCCCCGGCGAAGGGACAGGGGGCCGGGGAGCTGTTTTTT. This translates into CSAPAKGQGAGELFF.

The V gene is TRBV10-3, the J gene TRBJ2-1; D tentatively reads TRBD1 or TRBD2 (5 bases each). This CDR3 has 15 amino acids. Germline assignment: CDR1 ENHRY and CDR2 SYGVKD. Between the trimmed V and J ends, which lost 5 bases and 8 bases, there was a span of 19 bases. CDR3 coding DNA: TGTGCCATCAGTTATCCTCGGGGCGGAGGCGATGAGCAGTTCTTC. Its protein product is CAISYPRGGGDEQFF.

The V gene is TRBV20-1, the J gene TRBJ2-3; 8 bases align to TRBD2. With V trimmed by 5 bases and J by 4 bases, 11 bases remained unmatched. The CDR3 extends over 15 amino acids. Germline assignment: CDR1 DFQATT and CDR2 SNEGSKA (reference sequence). The CDR3 spells CSASPGGPVADTQYF. CDR3 nucleotide sequence: TGCAGTGCTTCCCCGGGGGGGCCTGTGGCAGATACGCAGTATTTT.

This clonotype was detected only a few times. J is TRBJ2-1 and V is TRBV3-1, with D hard to call. Germline values: CDR1 LGHDT, CDR2 YNNKEL (reference sequence). The CDR3 loop spans 14 amino acids. V was trimmed by 1 base and J by 14 bases, leaving 18 bases between them. The CDR3 bases are TGTGCCAGCAGCCAAGGCGGTAATCCTTCTATAGAGTTCTTC. It specifies CASSQGGNPSIEFF.

This chain joins TRBV20-1 and TRBJ1-5, with D possibly matching TRBD1 (5 bases). The germline gives CDR1 DFQATT, CDR2 SNEGSKA (reference sequence). The ends were cut back, 3 bases at V and 3 bases at J, with 15 bases in the middle. The length of the CDR3 is 15 residues. The CDR3 nucleotides are TGCAGTGCTAGTAACACGAGGGGTGACAATCAGCCCCAGCATTTT. Its translation: CSASNTRGDNQPQHF.

V is TRBV12-3 or TRBV12-4 and J is TRBJ2-5; maybe TRBD2 (6 bases). The CDR3 is 13 residues long. V was clipped by 7 bases and J by 7 bases, with 16 bases between them. CDR3 loop: CASTKRRVATQYF. The DNA for the CDR3 is TGTGCCAGCACCAAACGGAGGGTAGCGACCCAGTACTTC.

This chain links TRBV6-1 with TRBJ2-1; 9 nucleotides align to TRBD2. This CDR3 comprises 17 residues. The V and J ends lost 8 bases and 7 bases, in that order; junction bases with no gene match: 18. Germline-derived CDR1 and CDR2 are MNHNS and SASEGT. In DNA form, the CDR3 reads TGTGCCAGCTGCCCCGGGCCCGGGCGGGGGGGGGGTAATGAGCAGTTCTTC. As protein: CASCPGPGRGGGNEQFF.

This clonotype was seen a few times. The rearrangement links TRBV12-3 or TRBV12-4 to TRBJ1-1; TRBD1 matches at 7 bases. V trimming: 6 bases; J trimming: 6 bases; junction bases outside the gene matches: 4. There are 12 residues in the CDR3. The CDR3: CASREQGSEAFF. The CDR3 DNA follows: TGTGCCAGCAGGGAACAGGGGTCTGAAGCTTTCTTT.

A few counts support this clonotype. The chain joins TRBV5-1 to TRBJ2-2; TRBD2 agrees at 9 bases. This CDR3 contains 16 residues. J was trimmed by 7 bases and V by 10 bases; bases with no gene match: 17. Germline V lookup: CDR1 SGHRS, CDR2 YFSETQ. CDR3 amino acids: CAGGQLPGLAVGELFF. CDR3 bases: TGCGCCGGGGGACAGCTACCGGGACTAGCAGTCGGGGAGCTGTTTTTT.

This chain uses TRBV6-2 or TRBV6-3 with TRBJ2-1, with TRBD2 matching 10 bases. Germline assignment: CDR1 MNHEY and CDR2 SVGEGT. The CDR3 covers 17 residues. With V trimmed by 4 bases and J by 8 bases, 14 bases remained unmatched. CDR3 loop: CASSSRRLAGVGYEQFF. In DNA, the CDR3 is TGTGCCAGCAGTTCCCGCCGTCTAGCGGGAGTGGGGTATGAGCAGTTCTTC.

In this sample, this clonotype turned up a few times. The chain couples TRBV12-3 or TRBV12-4 to TRBJ2-7, with D tentatively TRBD1 or TRBD2 (6 bases each). V was trimmed by 8 bases and J by 5 bases, leaving 10 bases between them. CDR3 length equals 11 residues. CDR3 amino acids: CASGGLDEQYF. The CDR3 DNA is TGTGCCAGCGGGGGGCTCGACGAGCAGTACTTC.

The V gene is TRBV20-1, the J gene TRBJ2-7; D is unclear. This CDR3 comprises 11 residues. Deletions cut 6 bases from V and 8 bases from J, with 14 bases between. From germline, CDR1 is DFQATT and CDR2 SNEGSKA (reference sequence). The chain's CDR3 is CSASLQAQQYF. The DNA for the CDR3 is TGCAGTGCCTCCTTGCAAGCCCAGCAGTACTTC.

The chain employs TRBV6-1 and TRBJ1-2, with 7 bases fitting TRBD1. V lost 6 bases to trimming and J lost 3 bases; unmatched junction nucleotides: 4. Germline CDR1 and CDR2: MNHNS and SASEGT. The CDR3 runs to 13 residues. The DNA of the CDR3 is TGTGCCAGCAGCCGACAGGGAGACTATGGCTACACCTTC. Amino acids: CASSRQGDYGYTF.

This clonotype was seen a few times. The chain links TRBV7-2 to TRBJ2-3; unclear D gene. CDR1 is SGHTA, CDR2 FQGNSA, per germline. The V end was cut by 2 bases, the J end by 5 bases, with 8 bases between. The CDR3 is 13 residues long. The CDR3 reads CASSLNSRDTQYF. Written as DNA, the CDR3 is TGTGCCAGCAGCTTAAATTCTAGAGATACGCAGTATTTT.